These 19 T cell receptor beta chains share one sample of origin, sequenced in a study of cytomegalovirus exposure and HLA in healthy donors. The study ran its PCR with 60 Vbeta and 13 Jbeta primers. TCRdb's table, derived via immunoSEQ multiplex PCR, lists solely in-frame clones and lacks some. The listing records approximately 190,000 clones. Sequenced sample: PBMCs. The receptors stem from a man under 40 in good health and CMV-seronegative.

The chain recombines TRBV28 with TRBJ1-5; 9 nucleotides agree with TRBD1. This CDR3 comprises 17 residues. J was trimmed by 2 bases and V by 6 bases; bases with no gene match: 11. Germline V gene sequence: CDR1 MDHEN, CDR2 SYDVKM. This CDR3 reads CASSRDLTGGGNQPQHF. Here the CDR3 DNA reads TGTGCCAGCAGCCGCGACCTGACAGGGGGTGGCAATCAGCCCCAGCATTTT.

The gene calls are TRBV7-2 and TRBJ2-1, with D perhaps matching TRBD2 (6 bases). Germline lookup yields CDR1 SGHTA and CDR2 FQGNSA. Trimming took 0 bases from V and 9 from J, leaving 9 bases between them. This CDR3 contains 13 residues. The CDR3 DNA follows: TGTGCCAGCAGCTTAGCTAGCGGCCTTGAGCAGTTCTTC. Its protein product is CASSLASGLEQFF.

The chain is built from TRBV6-5 and TRBJ2-3, with 7 bases aligning to TRBD1. CDR1 and CDR2 (germline): MNHEY, SVGAGI. V trimming: 0 bases; J trimming: 14 bases; junction bases outside the gene matches: 8. CDR3 length: 13 amino acids. Here the CDR3 DNA reads TGTGCCAGCAGTTACTCGATGGACAGGACGTGGTATTTT. This sequence encodes CASSYSMDRTWYF.

The chain combines TRBV6-1 with TRBJ2-3; tentative D call: TRBD2 (6 bases). The CDR3 is made up of 14 amino acids. Germline assignment: CDR1 MNHNS and CDR2 SASEGT. V lost 7 bases and J 0 bases, leaving 11 bases between the germline ends. The CDR3 DNA follows: TGTGCCAGCACCGGACTACTTAGCACAGATACGCAGTATTTT. Its protein is CASTGLLSTDTQYF.

The chain carries TRBV7-2 and TRBJ1-4, with a tentative D call TRBD1 (6 bases). The V and J ends lost 5 bases and 5 bases respectively, with 15 bases between them. Germline values: CDR1 SGHTA, CDR2 FQGNSA. The CDR3 loop spans 15 amino acids. The CDR3 DNA sequence: TGTGCCAGCAGCGCGCCCCAGGGGACGAATGAAAAACTGTTTTTT. It yields the protein CASSAPQGTNEKLFF.

The genes are TRBV29-1 and TRBJ2-3; D is perhaps TRBD2 (6 bases). In germline, CDR1 is SQVTM, CDR2 ANQGSEA. Between the trimmed V and J ends, which lost 3 bases and 2 bases, there was a span of 15 bases. The CDR3 extends over 15 amino acids. The CDR3 region is CSVDGYGGYTDTQYF. CDR3 sequence (DNA): TGCAGCGTTGATGGGTATGGGGGGTACACAGATACGCAGTATTTT.

Worth noting for this clone: The junction differs from germline at one of its ends, possibly a read error. The rearrangement joins TRBV30 to TRBJ1-2; D call uncertain. Germline CDR1 reads GTSNPN; CDR2 reads SVGIG (reference sequence). The CDR3 runs to 11 residues. The CDR3 DNA follows: TGCGGTCGGGAACTACTGGGGGGCTACACCTTC. It is translated as CGRELLGGYTF.

CDR3: CASSDPAALEQYF. In DNA, the CDR3 is TGTGCCAGTAGCGACCCGGCGGCCCTCGAGCAGTACTTC. The genes are TRBV11-3 and TRBJ2-7; possible D gene TRBD2, 5 bases. CDR1 is SGHNT, CDR2 YENEEA, per germline. This CDR3 is 13 amino acids long. V was clipped by 9 bases and J by 6 bases, with 18 bases between them.

The chain uses TRBV19 and TRBJ2-7, with 7 bases aligning to TRBD1. CDR1 is LNHDA and CDR2 is SQIVND in the germline V gene (reference sequence). This CDR3 contains 14 residues. V shed 8 bases and J 1 base; nucleotides not matched to a gene: 8. The CDR3 bases are TGTGCCAGTTCCGGGACAGCTCCGTCCTACGAGCAGTACTTC. Translated, it gives CASSGTAPSYEQYF. Full variable domain (outside the CDR3, taken from reference TRBV19 and TRBJ2-7): DGGITQSPKYLFRKEGQNVTLSCEQNLNHDAMYWYRQDPGQGLRLIYYSQIVNDFQKGDIAEGYSVSREKKESFPLTVTSAQKNPTAFYLCASSGTAPSYEQYFGPGTRLTVT.

The chain recombines TRBV6-6 with TRBJ2-2; D gene unclear. Trimming left V 5 bases short and J 1 base short, with 8 bases between. Germline-derived CDR1 and CDR2 are MNHNY and SVGAGI (reference sequence). CDR3 length: 14 residues. CDR3 protein: CASSTSLNTGELFF. CDR3 bases: TGTGCCAGCAGTACATCTCTGAACACCGGGGAGCTGTTTTTT.

The J gene is TRBJ1-5, the V gene TRBV19, with a tentative D call TRBD1 (5 bases). The germline V gene has CDR1 LNHDA and CDR2 SQIVND (reference sequence). The CDR3 has 15 amino acids. V was clipped by 6 bases and J by 0 bases, with 12 bases between them. As DNA, the CDR3 is TGTGCCAGTAGGGGGCAGACCTTTAGCAATCAGCCCCAGCATTTT. Translated, it gives CASRGQTFSNQPQHF.

The chain couples TRBV7-9 to TRBJ2-7; TRBD2 aligns across 12 bases. The CDR3 length is 16 residues. V gave up 5 bases and J gave up 3 bases; unmatched junction bases: 8. Germline V gives CDR1 SEHNR, CDR2 FQNEAQ (reference sequence). CDR3 amino acids: CASSHGASGRVYEQYF. The CDR3 DNA reads as TGTGCCAGCAGCCACGGGGCTAGCGGGAGGGTCTACGAGCAGTACTTC.

The CDR3 loop is CASSTPGQGSTDTQYF. The CDR3 DNA sequence: TGTGCCAGCAGTACCCCGGGACAGGGAAGCACAGATACGCAGTATTTT. The chain has TRBV28 and TRBJ2-3; 9 nucleotides agree with TRBD1. Germline V gives CDR1 MDHEN, CDR2 SYDVKM. The CDR3 contains 16 residues. V gave up 5 bases and J gave up 0 bases; unmatched junction bases: 6.

J is TRBJ1-4 and V is TRBV30, with D uncertain. Germline V gene lookup returns CDR1 GTSNPN and CDR2 SVGIG (reference sequence). The CDR3 sequence is 12 residues long. V shed 5 bases and J shed 8 bases, with 12 bases lying between them. The CDR3 DNA sequence: TGTGCCTGGTCTTATCTACGGGAAAAACTGTTTTTT. This sequence encodes CAWSYLREKLFF.

As for this clone: One junction end does not reproduce the germline sequence, and a read error may be involved. The CDR3 coding sequence is TGTGCCAGCAGCCTAGCGGGAGGGCCGCAATCTGGCACAGATACGCAGTATTTT. It codes for CASSLAGGPQSGTDTQYF. The chain couples TRBV7-2 to TRBJ2-3; 12 positions match TRBD2. This CDR3 comprises 18 residues. Germline V gene sequence: CDR1 SGHTA, CDR2 FQGNSA.

Comment on this clone: One end of the junction is discordant with germline, which a read error may explain. The genes are TRBV2 and TRBJ2-7; the match to TRBD2 covers 10 bases. Per germline, CDR1 SNHLY and CDR2 FYNNEI. The CDR3 extends over 15 amino acids. The CDR3 protein is CASSKLAGLSSEQYF. For the CDR3, the DNA is TGTGCCAGCAGTAAACTAGCGGGACTCTCCTCCGAGCAGTACTTC. The full variable domain, with the rest looked up from reference TRBV2 and TRBJ2-7, is EPEVTQTPSHQVTQMGQEVILRCVPISNHLYFYWYRQILGQKVEFLVSFYNNEISEKSEIFDDQFSVERPDGSNFTLKIRSTKLEDSAMYFCASSKLAGLSSEQYFGPGTRLTVT.

The chain joins TRBV7-3 to TRBJ2-1, with D possibly TRBD1 on 5 matching bases. The V gene's germline CDR1 is SGHTA and CDR2 FQGTGA. This CDR3 region has 13 residues. Trimming removed 5 bases at V and 10 bases at J, with 15 bases between. The DNA for the CDR3 is TGTGCCAGCAGCAAACCGGACGCAGGGGAGCAGTTCTTC. Its protein product is CASSKPDAGEQFF. The full variable domain, its missing parts supplied by reference TRBV7-3 and TRBJ2-1, is GAGVSQTPSNKVTEKGKYVELRCDPISGHTALYWYRQSLGQGPEFLIYFQGTGAADDSGLPNDRFFAVRPEGSVSTLKIQRTERGDSAVYLCASSKPDAGEQFFGPGTRLTVL.

The chain joins TRBV7-3 to TRBJ2-5; 8 bases line up with TRBD2. Losses at the gene ends were 3 bases for V and 5 bases for J; bases not matched to a gene: 2. The CDR3 is 13 amino acids. Germline loops: CDR1 SGHTA, CDR2 FQGTGA. The CDR3 is CASSLSGGETQYF. CDR3 DNA: TGTGCCAGCAGCTTGTCGGGGGGGGAGACCCAGTACTTC.

The chain uses TRBV5-6 and TRBJ2-3; TRBD2 aligns across 8 bases. Germline lookup yields CDR1 SGHDT and CDR2 YYEEEE. The V and J ends lost 2 bases and 1 base, in that order; junction bases with no gene match: 3. This CDR3 has 15 residues. This chain's CDR3 is CASSLAGDGTDTQYF. DNA for the CDR3: TGTGCCAGCAGCTTAGCGGGGGATGGCACAGATACGCAGTATTTT.